This T cell receptor (beta chain) was captured in a study of blood T cell repertoires in COVID-19 (dated by TCRdb to 2018 to 2021). About the full investigation: The collaborator samples originated in the United States, Italy and Spain and spanned the acute and convalescent phases of COVID-19. The material from the prospective study consisted of cDNA or gDNA derived from T cells, B-cell-depleted T cells, or PBMCs. Deeply sampled blood TCRbeta repertoires from subjects exposed to, actively infected with, or recovered from COVID-19 were included in the dataset. A freely available public database, intended as a resource for researchers studying the immune response to SARS-CoV-2, is where the repertoires were released. The samples were drawn from the first 160 participants of the ongoing ImmuneRACE study and from under 1,500 subjects provided by 6 global collaborators. Sample metadata almost always included a de-identified subject ID, COVID-19 status, age in years and sex. HLA class I and class II types, where available, came from metadata supplied by the sample provider rather than from assay-based typing. The study at large found these results: The quantity of clinical and demographic metadata differed by source and by participant and was supplied without curation.

The immunoSEQ Assay, a bias-controlled multiplex PCR, was used to amplify TCRbeta CDR3 regions from genomic DNA. Regarding the original processing steps: Within the assay, amplification of reference gene primers was used to estimate how many nucleated cells each sample contained. Sequence reads were collapsed and filtered to measure the absolute abundance of every unique TCRbeta CDR3 rearrangement. For each sample, productive Simpson clonality was calculated as the square root of Simpson's diversity index over productive rearrangements. This is the immuneACCESS table as TCRdb keeps it, with only in-frame sequences that have V and J called. A part of the clones is gone; compared with another copy, unresolved V genes explain less than half, and the rest is unexplained. For V, J and clone size, that table is used; D and trimming come from the DNA. The sample table holds about 310,000 clones, of which over 85% were seen once. The ten top clones hold around 9% of the sample.

Taken from the germline V gene, the CDR1 and CDR2 loops are MGHDK and SYGVNS. V trim: 2 bases; J trim: 8 bases; unmatched bases: 4. From its cysteine to its phenylalanine, the CDR3 spans 14 amino acids. Only the CDR3 DNA stays, 42 bases, in frame from base 1. This clone was observed once. Its antigen is still unknown. Nothing much larger sits one base from this clone, and base qualities are not available. Enrolling through a virtual design, the prospective study's participants ranged in age from roughly 18 to 95 years and lived across roughly 24 United States geographic areas. To assign participants to cohorts, the prospective study relied on clinical history that participants themselves reported in a screening survey and a study questionnaire. For ImmuneRACE Cohort 3, a participant was defined as recovered based on two consecutive negative NP/OP PCR tests, clearance by a healthcare professional, or resolution of symptoms. In the prospective study, mobile phlebotomists collected whole blood, serum and a nasopharyngeal or oropharyngeal swab from each participant. Over an approximately 2-month period, participants in the prospective study had the option of providing additional blood draws and questionnaires. Blood samples from the prospective study were shipped frozen or at room temperature prior to DNA extraction.

The chain joins TRBV25-1 to TRBJ1-4, with TRBD1 identical over 8 junction bases. Specimen: PBMCs or T cells enriched from blood (not recorded which). The source of this sequence is a young woman who had recovered from COVID-19. The CDR3 reads CASSEAGGREKLFF. The nucleotide sequence reads as follows: TGTGCCAGCAGTGAAGCAGGGGGCCGGGAAAAACTGTTTTTT.